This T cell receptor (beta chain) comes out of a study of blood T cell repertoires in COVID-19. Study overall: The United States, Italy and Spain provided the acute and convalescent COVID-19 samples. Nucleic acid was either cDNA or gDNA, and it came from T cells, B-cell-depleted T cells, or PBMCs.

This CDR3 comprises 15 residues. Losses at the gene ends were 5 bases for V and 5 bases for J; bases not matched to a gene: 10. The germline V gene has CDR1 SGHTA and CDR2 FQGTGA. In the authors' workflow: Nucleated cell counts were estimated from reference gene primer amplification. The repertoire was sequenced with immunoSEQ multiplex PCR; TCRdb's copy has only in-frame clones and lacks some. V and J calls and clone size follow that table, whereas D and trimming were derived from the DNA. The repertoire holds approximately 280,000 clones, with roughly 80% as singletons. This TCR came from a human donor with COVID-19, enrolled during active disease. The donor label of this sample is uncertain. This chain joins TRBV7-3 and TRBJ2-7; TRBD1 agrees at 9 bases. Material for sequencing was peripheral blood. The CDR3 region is CASSPSGTGINEQYF. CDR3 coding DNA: TGTGCCAGCAGCCCCTCCGGGACAGGGATCAACGAGCAGTACTTC.